This T cell receptor beta chain was retrieved from a study of blood T cells in healthy people across ages (dated by TCRdb to about 2015). As for the study more broadly: Template switching captured roughly one uniquely barcoded TCR beta cDNA molecule per two T cells in model experiments. Age-related changes in TCR beta repertoire diversity were measured in the study by deep sequencing normalized with unique cDNA molecular identifiers. Donors were grouped into four age groups: young (average approximately 15 years), middle-aged (roughly 37), aged (around 56) and long-lived (approximately 82). Donors of different ages were randomly distributed across sequencing lanes to avoid experimental bias. For two donors (one aged 18 to 29 and one aged 80 or older), the study analyzed two additional independent replicas of 1 million unique cDNA reads from the same blood draw. The investigation overall reported the following: Because the CMV infection status of the donors was unknown, age-related changes in expanded clonotypes may potentially have been confounded. Observed TCR beta diversity correlated strongly with the percentage of naive T cells measured by flow cytometry. As age increased, observed TCR beta diversity per million T cells dropped in a roughly linear way, and a significant reduction was already evident by age 40. Conclusive comparison of naive and antigen-experienced compartments was prevented by the profiling of bulk unsorted PBMCs. Compared with the aged group, the long-lived group had more naive CD4+ T cells, fewer expanded clones and increased TCR diversity, a pattern suggesting age selection. Estimates of total diversity based on one million sequenced T cells were regarded as lower bounds and as underestimates.

This clonotype turned up a few times. Which antigen it targets is not known. Base qualities are missing; no much larger clone stands one base away. The roughly 39 donors, aged about 6 to 95 years, were systemically healthy Caucasian individuals from Russia. Each donor gave roughly 9.5 milliliters of peripheral blood, collected into EDTA-treated Vacutainer tubes. Ficoll-Paque density-gradient centrifugation was used to isolate PBMCs, with at least 7 million obtained per sample. Trizol reagent was used to extract total RNA from PBMCs, with at least 5 micrograms per sample. Naive CD45RAhigh/CD27high T cell percentages were measured by flow cytometry on a PBMC aliquot from every donor. V loses 6 bases, J loses 11 bases, and the germline ends lie 16 bases apart. The CDR3 has 11 amino acids, counting the end cysteine and phenylalanine. Only the CDR3 portion is preserved as DNA: 33 bases, with reading frame beginning at the first base. Looking up the germline V gene (reference sequence) yields CDR1 DFQATT and CDR2 SNEGSKA.

Library construction relied on 5' RACE. The instrument given in TCRdb is Illumina HiSeq 2500. A second roughly 7 to 11 cycle PCR used a sample-barcoded 5' primer and a J-beta primer mix. A template-switch 5' adaptor carrying 12 random nucleotides introduced a unique molecular identifier onto each TCR beta cDNA molecule. At least 2.5 million CDR3-containing paired-end reads were obtained from each sample. All of the RNA was converted into first-strand cDNA using the Mint cDNA synthesis kit, with a TRBC-specific oligonucleotide serving as the primer. Following uracil-DNA glycosylase treatment, all cDNA underwent a first 18-cycle PCR with the universal primers M1SS and BC2_uni_R. Turning to the authors' computational methods: For normalization, 1 million high-quality reads, each with a distinct molecular identifier, were randomly selected from each sample. Instead of being binned into consensus sequences, reads that shared molecular identifiers were thrown out. MiTCR, set to a Q25 quality threshold and the strictest error-elimination algorithm, was used for CDR3 identification, clonotype clustering and error correction. A nonparametric unseen species model with Euler transformation was used to estimate lower-bound total TCR beta diversity. TCRdb ran its own pipeline on the public reads, namely fastp trimming at Q25 and MiXCR clone calling, and kept in-frame beta chains. Rows with one shared CDR3 protein collapse into an entry with the most common genes and DNA. It is TCRdb's table, rather than the study itself, that gives the V and J calls and clone size. The sample records about 900,000 distinct CDR3 sequences, about 48% of which are singletons. The top ten clones comprise under 15% of the sample.

Sequenced: blood. The chain links TRBV20-1 with TRBJ2-5; the D segment may tentatively be TRBD1 or TRBD2, each giving 7 matched bases. The TCR was taken from a man aged 30 to 39 in good health. The DNA sequence is given as TGCAGTGCGCCAGGGGGGGGTGAGCAGTACTTC. This gives the protein CSAPGGGEQYF.